This TCR beta chain was sequenced for a study of human T cells and chemical hapten exposure. In the study overall: Per-sample variation in TCR yield stemmed mainly from small pooled library volume differences. Whole-study results and caveats: Counts of expanded TCRs (at PT1) showed a positive correlation with patch test score. DPC sensitization produced no change in TCRs with frequency above 1 in 1000.

The time point was: pre-sensitization, week 0. Treatment denoted: therapeutic diphenylcyclopropenone sensitization with weekly scalp DPC. This CDR3 has 16 residues. The V end lost 0 bases, the J end lost 0 bases, and 10 bases lay between the germline ends. Germline V lookup: CDR1 SGHNT, CDR2 YYREEE (reference sequence). Many counts were recorded for this clonotype. Its target is not known. Unique molecular identifiers were affixed to discrete cDNA molecules within the library. TCRdb reprocessed the RACE reads via MiXCR and lists one record per CDR3 protein. The sample shows over 35,000 distinct CDR3 sequences, roughly a tenth of them seen only once.

The receptor's source is a man between 25 and 39 years old with alopecia areata. Some clones in this sample may be carry-over from other donors' samples. The chain has TRBV5-4 and TRBJ1-3; D gene unclear. This specimen was whole blood, taken in connection with sensitization to the hapten diphenylcyclopropenone (DPC). For the CDR3, the DNA is TGTGCCAGCAGCTTGGGGACGGGCCTCTCTGGAAACACCATATATTTT. Its protein product is CASSLGTGLSGNTIYF.